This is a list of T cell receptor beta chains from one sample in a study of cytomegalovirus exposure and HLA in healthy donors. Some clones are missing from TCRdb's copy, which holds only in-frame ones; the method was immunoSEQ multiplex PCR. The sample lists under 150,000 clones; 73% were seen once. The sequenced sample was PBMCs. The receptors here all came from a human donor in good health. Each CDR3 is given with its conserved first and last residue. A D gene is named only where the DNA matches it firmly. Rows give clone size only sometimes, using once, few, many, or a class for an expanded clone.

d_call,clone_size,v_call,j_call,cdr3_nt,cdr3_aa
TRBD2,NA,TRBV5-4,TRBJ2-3,TGTGCCAGCAGCTGGGGAGCGGGGGGAAGCACAGATACGCAGTATTTT,CASSWGAGGSTDTQYF
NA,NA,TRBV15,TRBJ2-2,TGTGCCACCAGCAGCCCCTCCGACGGGAGTCGAACCGGGGAGCTGTTTTTT,CATSSPSDGSRTGELFF
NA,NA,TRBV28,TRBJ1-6,TGTGCCAGCAGTTACGGGAATTCACCCCTCCACTTT,CASSYGNSPLHF
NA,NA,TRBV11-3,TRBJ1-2,TGTGCCAGCAGCTCGCAGTACAACTATGGCTACACCTTC,CASSSQYNYGYTF
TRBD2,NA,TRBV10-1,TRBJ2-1,TGCGCCAGCAGTGAGTCGATTTCCCTAGCGGGGTATTACAATGAGCAGTTCTTC,CASSESISLAGYYNEQFF
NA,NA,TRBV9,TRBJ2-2,TGTGCCAGCAGCCTATGGACAGACTTGAACACCGGGGAGCTGTTTTTT,CASSLWTDLNTGELFF
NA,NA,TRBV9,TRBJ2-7,TGTGCCAGCAGCGGGGGGGAAAACAGGGGTACCTACGAGCAGTACTTC,CASSGGENRGTYEQYF
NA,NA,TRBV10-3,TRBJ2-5,TGTGCCATCAGTGAGTCGAGTGGCGGCGGCCAAGAGACCCAGTACTTC,CAISESSGGGQETQYF
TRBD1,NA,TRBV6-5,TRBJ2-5,TGTGCCAGCAGTGGGACAGGGGGACGGGAGACCCAGTACTTC,CASSGTGGRETQYF
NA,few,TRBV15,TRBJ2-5,TGTGCCACCAGCAACCTAGCTGGGGAGACCCAGTACTTC,CATSNLAGETQYF
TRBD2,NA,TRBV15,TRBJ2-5,TGTGCCACCAGCCCCCATCGGGGACTAGCGGGAGTTGAGACCCAGTACTTC,CATSPHRGLAGVETQYF
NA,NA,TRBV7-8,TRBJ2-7,TGTGCCAGCAGCCCGGCCGACAGCTCCTACGAGCAGTACTTC,CASSPADSSYEQYF
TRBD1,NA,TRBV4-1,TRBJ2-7,TGCGCCAGCAGCCAAGATGGGACAGGGTTCTACGAGCAGTACTTC,CASSQDGTGFYEQYF
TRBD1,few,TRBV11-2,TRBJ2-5,TGTGCCAGCAGCTTAGGGGACAGGCGGACAAAAGAGACCCAGTACTTC,CASSLGDRRTKETQYF
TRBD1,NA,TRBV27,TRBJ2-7,TGTGCCAGCAGTTTGGGGACAGGGAATAGGGACGAGCAGTACTTC,CASSLGTGNRDEQYF
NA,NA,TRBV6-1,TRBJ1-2,TGTGCCAGCAGCGAAGGAGTAATGAATGGCTACACCTTC,CASSEGVMNGYTF
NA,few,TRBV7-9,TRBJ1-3,TGTGCCAGCCGGACGGCCGGGGCTGGAAACACCATATATTTT,CASRTAGAGNTIYF
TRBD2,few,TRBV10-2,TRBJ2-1,TGCGCCAGCAGTGAGGGGTTAGCGGGAGAGCAGTTCTTC,CASSEGLAGEQFF
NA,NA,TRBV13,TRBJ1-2,TGTGCCAGCAGCTTCTACTCAAGGGAGGTCGGCTACACCTTC,CASSFYSREVGYTF
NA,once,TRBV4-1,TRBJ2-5,TGCGCCAGCAGCCCCAGGACAGGGAGGGTTTTCGGAGAGACCCAGTACTTC,CASSPRTGRVFGETQYF
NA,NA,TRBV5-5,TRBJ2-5,TGTGCCAGCGGGAGGACTACCTACCAAGAGACCCAGTACTTC,CASGRTTYQETQYF
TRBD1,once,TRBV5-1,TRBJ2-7,TGCGCCAGCAGCTCCGGGACAGGGCGCGAGCAGTACTTC,CASSSGTGREQYF
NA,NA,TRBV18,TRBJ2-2,TGTGCCAGCTCAGAGGCCAGAAGAATACCCGGGGAGCTGTTTTTT,CASSEARRIPGELFF
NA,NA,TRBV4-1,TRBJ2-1,TGCGCCAGCAGCCAAGTCTTCGGGAGAGGGTATGAGCAGTTCTTC,CASSQVFGRGYEQFF
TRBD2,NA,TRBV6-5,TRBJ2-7,TGTGCCAGCAGGGGCGGGGGCTCCTACGAGCAGTACTTC,CASRGGGSYEQYF
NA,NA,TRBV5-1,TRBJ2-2,TGCGCCAGCAGCCCGCCGGGTACCGGGGAGCTGTTTTTT,CASSPPGTGELFF
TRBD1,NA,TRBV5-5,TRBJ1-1,TGTGCCAGCAGCTTGGGAGGGACAGTCAGCACTGAAGCTTTCTTT,CASSLGGTVSTEAFF
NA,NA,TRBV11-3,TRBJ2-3,TGTGCCAGCAGTCACGGTAAAGCACTCTCGAGCACAGATACGCAGTATTTT,CASSHGKALSSTDTQYF